These T cell receptor beta chains were read from a single sample in a study of T cells in localized non-small cell lung cancer. Assay used: immunoSEQ multiplex PCR; TCRdb lists only in-frame clones, some missing. The data hold roughly 50,000 clones, with 80% to 95% observed a single time. This specimen consisted of peripheral blood, obtained before any cancer treatment. The source is a man aged 40-75 years with stage I lung adenocarcinoma. Each CDR3 is given without its conserved first and last residue. The order of the fields is V gene, CDR3 protein.

>TRBV19
ASRATGVNYGYT
>TRBV11-2
ASRSLGRGSYNEQF
>TRBV9
ASSVGLGESTDTQY
>TRBV19
ASSGGPLGVNSYEQY
>TRBV4-1
ASSSGGLPLFANTGELF
>TRBV6-6
ASRTLAGGAYEQY
>TRBV13
ASSYSGTLARTQY
>TRBV30
AWSVNAAISGNTIY
>TRBV9
ASSVGVQGNGYT
>TRBV18
ASSPPLYSSAGVNNEQF
>TRBV5-4
ASSLGNPGEQY
>TRBV7-9
ASSQGHSGQPQH
>TRBV5-1
ASSFTGGGYYEQY
>TRBV9
ASSETGLAGDTQY
>TRBV19
ASSTTSQGVDYGYT
>TRBV27
ASSTRQGGGTNEKLF
>TRBV13
ASSFRSYRGYT